Below are 16 T cell receptor beta chains sequenced from a single sample in a study of OX40 agonist ivuxolimab in advanced cancers. Data came from immunoSEQ multiplex PCR; TCRdb stores just in-frame clones and leaves some out. The repertoire holds about 19,000 clones, with 68% as singletons. This sample comprised CD4+ or CD8+ T cells sorted from blood, obtained in a trial of the OX40 agonist ivuxolimab. The receptors come from an adult with an advanced solid tumor such as melanoma, head and neck, liver or kidney cancer.

This clone has only a few counts. The chain is built from TRBV19 and TRBJ1-6; D call uncertain. Trimming removed 3 bases from V and 7 bases from J, with 13 bases in between. This CDR3 has 15 amino acids. Looked up from germline, CDR1 is LNHDA and CDR2 is SQIVND (reference sequence). CDR3 nucleotide sequence: TGTGCCAGTAGTATTTTCAGCAACCCCAATTCACCCCTCCACTTT. Translation: CASSIFSNPNSPLHF.

V and J are TRBV4-3 and TRBJ2-7; 9 positions agree with TRBD1. V shed 1 base, J shed 0 bases, and the junction held 1 base outside the gene matches. Germline V gives CDR1 LGHNA, CDR2 YSLEER. CDR3 length: 15 residues. The CDR3 reads CASSQGTGDSYEQYF. CDR3 in DNA: TGCGCCAGCAGCCAAGGGACAGGGGACTCCTACGAGCAGTACTTC.

V usage is TRBV27 and J usage is TRBJ2-7; a possible D gene is TRBD1 (5 bases). The CDR3 extends over 13 amino acids. Germline V gene sequence: CDR1 MNHEY, CDR2 SMNVEV (reference sequence). The V end lost 2 bases, the J end lost 2 bases, and 7 bases lay between the germline ends. The CDR3 loop reads CASSLDSTYEQYF. As DNA, the CDR3 is TGTGCCAGCAGTTTAGACAGTACCTACGAGCAGTACTTC.

The V gene is TRBV6-6, the J gene TRBJ2-5; a possible D gene is TRBD2 (6 bases). The CDR3 has 15 residues. With 6 bases removed from V and 5 bases from J, the gap between germline ends came to 19 bases. Per germline, CDR1 MNHNY and CDR2 SVGAGI (reference sequence). For the CDR3, the DNA is TGTGCCAGCAGCTTGGTCTACCGCGGAGGGGAGACCCAGTACTTC. Translated, it gives CASSLVYRGGETQYF.

The CDR3 sequence: CASSSEGSSYEQYF. The CDR3 DNA is TGTGCCAGCAGTTCCGAGGGATCCTCCTACGAGCAGTACTTC. The V gene is TRBV6-6, the J gene TRBJ2-7; weak D call: TRBD2 (5 bases). The CDR3 runs to 14 residues. V lost 4 bases to trimming and J lost 0 bases, with 10 bases between them. The germline V gene has CDR1 MNHNY and CDR2 SVGAGI (reference sequence).

This clone was counted between two and nine times. V gene TRBV29-1 combines with J gene TRBJ2-1; 8 bases match TRBD2. The germline gives CDR1 SQVTM, CDR2 ANQGSEA. This CDR3 region has 13 residues. Trimming removed 8 bases from V and 5 bases from J; junction bases left unmatched: 8. The CDR3 bases are TGCAGCACTTGGACTAGCAGTCACAATGAGCAGTTCTTC. This gives the protein CSTWTSSHNEQFF.

This clone came up once. This chain links TRBV11-1 with TRBJ2-7; 7 bases are a match to TRBD2. The V gene end was trimmed by 5 bases and the J gene end by 6 bases; junction bases not matched to a gene: 10. Germline CDR1 is SGHAT and CDR2 is FQDESV (reference sequence). The CDR3 has 14 amino acids. CDR3 nucleotide sequence: TGTGCCAGCAGCCCCGGACTAGGAGGGGCCGAGCAGTACTTC. Its translation: CASSPGLGGAEQYF.

The chain joins TRBV27 to TRBJ2-1; 10 bases agree with TRBD2. Trimming removed 6 bases from V and 4 bases from J; junction bases left unmatched: 6. Germline CDR1 and CDR2: MNHEY and SMNVEV (reference sequence). The CDR3 sequence is 15 residues long. For the CDR3, the DNA is TGTGCCAGCAGATCCGGACTAGCGGCTTACAATGAGCAGTTCTTC. Translated, it gives CASRSGLAAYNEQFF.

This rearrangement joins TRBV11-1 to TRBJ2-3, with D unresolved. The CDR3 sequence is 13 residues long. Germline loops: CDR1 SGHAT, CDR2 FQDESV (reference sequence). V was pared by 4 bases and J by 5 bases, with 10 bases between. The CDR3 loop is CASSSTTIDTQYF. In DNA, the CDR3 is TGTGCCAGCAGCTCCACAACGATAGATACGCAGTATTTT. The full variable domain, completed using reference TRBV11-1 and TRBJ2-3, is EAEVAQSPRYKITEKSQAVAFWCDPISGHATLYWYRQILGQGPELLVQFQDESVVDDSQLPKDRFSAERLKGVDSTLKIQPAELGDSAMYLCASSSTTIDTQYFGPGTRLTVL.

CDR3 nucleotide sequence: TGCGCCAGCAGCCAGACGGTGGCCGAGAATTCACCCCTCCACTTT. This gives the protein CASSQTVAENSPLHF. The V gene is TRBV4-1, the J gene TRBJ1-6, with D hard to call. The germline CDR1 and CDR2 sequences are MGHRA and YSYEKL. The CDR3 runs 15 residues. V gave up 3 bases and J gave up 7 bases, with 13 bases separating them.

The rearrangement joins TRBV10-3 to TRBJ1-5; no definite D call. Trimming pared 2 bases from V and 3 bases from J, leaving 5 bases between. Germline CDR1 reads ENHRY; CDR2 reads SYGVKD. The CDR3 spans 13 residues. CDR3 DNA: TGTGCCATCAGTGAGAAAACCAATCAGCCCCAGCATTTT. Translation gives CAISEKTNQPQHF.

The chain uses TRBV28 and TRBJ1-5; 7 nucleotides line up with TRBD1. V was clipped by 6 bases and J by 3 bases; unmatched bases: 8. The CDR3 length is 15 residues. Germline loops: CDR1 MDHEN, CDR2 SYDVKM. DNA for the CDR3: TGTGCCAGCAGGGGCCGTGGGACAGTCAATCAGCCCCAGCATTTT. Its protein product is CASRGRGTVNQPQHF.

The V call is TRBV29-1, the J call TRBJ2-7; TRBD1 aligns across 7 bases. With V trimmed by 4 bases and J by 4 bases, 19 bases remained unmatched. Germline-derived CDR1 and CDR2 are SQVTM and ANQGSEA. The CDR3 loop spans 17 amino acids. In nucleotides, the CDR3 is TGCAGCGTTGTGGCAGGGGACAGACCAAGCTTACCTTACGAGCAGTACTTC. Translated, it gives CSVVAGDRPSLPYEQYF.

The chain recombines TRBV6-6 with TRBJ2-7; 12 bases agree with TRBD2. CDR1 is MNHNY and CDR2 is SVGAGI in the germline V gene (reference sequence). CDR3 length: 15 residues. V shed 6 bases, J shed 1 base, and the junction held 4 bases outside the gene matches. The CDR3 DNA reads TGTGCCAGCAGCACACTAGCGGGAGGATCCTACGAGCAGTACTTC. It yields the protein CASSTLAGGSYEQYF.

This clone occurred a few times. This chain uses TRBV15 with TRBJ2-1; 11 bases map to TRBD2. The J segment lost 8 bases and the V segment lost 1 base, leaving 4 bases of the junction unmatched. This CDR3 spans 15 amino acids. Germline CDR1 reads LNHNV; CDR2 reads YYDKDF (reference sequence). The CDR3 DNA follows: TGTGCCACCAGCAGAGGTAGCGGGAGGGTAGATGAGCAGTTCTTC. Residues: CATSRGSGRVDEQFF.

The chain links TRBV27 to TRBJ1-6; D is undetermined. Germline CDR1 and CDR2: MNHEY and SMNVEV (reference sequence). V lost 5 bases, J lost 10 bases, and 15 bases lay in between. CDR3 length: 14 amino acids. CDR3 protein: CASSPTSNASPLHF. CDR3 in DNA: TGTGCCAGCAGTCCGACTTCGAATGCGTCACCCCTCCACTTT.